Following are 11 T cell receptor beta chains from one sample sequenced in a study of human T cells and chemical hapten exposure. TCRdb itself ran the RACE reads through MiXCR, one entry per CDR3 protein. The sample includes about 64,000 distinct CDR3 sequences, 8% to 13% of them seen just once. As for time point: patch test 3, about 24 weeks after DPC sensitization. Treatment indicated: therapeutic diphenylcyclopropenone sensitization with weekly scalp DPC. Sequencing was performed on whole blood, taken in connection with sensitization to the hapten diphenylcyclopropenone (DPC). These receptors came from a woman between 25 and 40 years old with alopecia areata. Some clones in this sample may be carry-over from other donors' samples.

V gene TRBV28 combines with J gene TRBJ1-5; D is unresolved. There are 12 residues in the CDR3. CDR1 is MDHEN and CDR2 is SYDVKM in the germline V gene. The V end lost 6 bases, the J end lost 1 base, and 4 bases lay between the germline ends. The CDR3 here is CASRDSNQPQHF. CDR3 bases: TGTGCCAGCAGGGACAGCAATCAGCCCCAGCATTTT.

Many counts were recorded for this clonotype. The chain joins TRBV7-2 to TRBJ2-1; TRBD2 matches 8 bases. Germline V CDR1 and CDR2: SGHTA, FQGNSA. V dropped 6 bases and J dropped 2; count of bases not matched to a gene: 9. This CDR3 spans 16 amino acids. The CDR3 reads CASSFVSGSPYNEQFF. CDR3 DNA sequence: TGTGCCAGCAGTTTTGTGAGCGGGAGTCCCTACAATGAGCAGTTCTTC.

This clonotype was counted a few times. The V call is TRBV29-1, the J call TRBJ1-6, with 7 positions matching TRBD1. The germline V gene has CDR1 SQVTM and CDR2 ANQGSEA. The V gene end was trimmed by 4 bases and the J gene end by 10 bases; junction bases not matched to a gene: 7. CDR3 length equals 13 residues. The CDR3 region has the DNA TGCAGCGTTGTAGACAGGGAAGGATCACCCCTCCACTTT. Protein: CSVVDREGSPLHF.

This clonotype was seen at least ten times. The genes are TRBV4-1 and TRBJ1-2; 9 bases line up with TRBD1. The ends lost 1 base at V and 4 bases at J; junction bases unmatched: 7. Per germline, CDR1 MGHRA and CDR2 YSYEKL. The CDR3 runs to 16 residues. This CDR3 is CASSQVSGQGIYGYTF. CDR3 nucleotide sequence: TGCGCCAGCAGCCAAGTTTCGGGACAGGGAATCTATGGCTACACCTTC.

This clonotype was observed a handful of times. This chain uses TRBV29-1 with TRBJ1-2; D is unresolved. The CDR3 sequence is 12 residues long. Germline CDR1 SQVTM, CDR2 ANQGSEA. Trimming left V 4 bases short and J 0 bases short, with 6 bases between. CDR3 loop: CSVGTTNYGYTF. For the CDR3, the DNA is TGCAGCGTTGGTACCACTAACTATGGCTACACCTTC. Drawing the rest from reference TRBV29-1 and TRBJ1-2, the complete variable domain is SAVISQKPSRDICQRGTSLTIQCQVDSQVTMMFWYRQQPGQSLTLIATANQGSEATYESGFVIDKFPISRPNLTFSTLTVSNMSPEDSSIYLCSVGTTNYGYTFGSGTRLTVV.

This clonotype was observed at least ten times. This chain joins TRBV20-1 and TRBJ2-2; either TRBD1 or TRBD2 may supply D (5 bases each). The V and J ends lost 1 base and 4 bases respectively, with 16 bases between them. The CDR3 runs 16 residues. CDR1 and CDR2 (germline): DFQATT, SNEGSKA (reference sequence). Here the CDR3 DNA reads TGCAGTGCTAGAGTAATGGAGGAAGGGGTCACCGGGGAGCTGTTTTTT. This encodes CSARVMEEGVTGELFF.

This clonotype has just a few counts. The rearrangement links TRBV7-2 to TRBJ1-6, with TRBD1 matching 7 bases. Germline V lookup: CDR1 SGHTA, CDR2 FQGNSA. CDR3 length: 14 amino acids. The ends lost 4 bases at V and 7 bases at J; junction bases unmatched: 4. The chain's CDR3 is CASSWVQGNSPLHF. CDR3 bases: TGTGCCAGCAGCTGGGTACAGGGGAATTCACCCCTCCACTTT.

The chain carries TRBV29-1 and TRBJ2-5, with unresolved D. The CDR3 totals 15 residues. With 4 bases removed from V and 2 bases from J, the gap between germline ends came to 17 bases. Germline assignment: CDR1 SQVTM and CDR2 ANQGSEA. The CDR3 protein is CSVAVGMGKQETQYF. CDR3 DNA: TGCAGCGTTGCCGTAGGAATGGGGAAACAAGAGACCCAGTACTTC.

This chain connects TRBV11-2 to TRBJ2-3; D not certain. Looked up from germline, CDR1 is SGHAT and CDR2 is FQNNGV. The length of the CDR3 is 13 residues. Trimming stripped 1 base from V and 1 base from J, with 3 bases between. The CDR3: CASSLGRTDTQYF. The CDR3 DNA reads TGTGCCAGCAGCTTAGGGCGCACAGATACGCAGTATTTT.

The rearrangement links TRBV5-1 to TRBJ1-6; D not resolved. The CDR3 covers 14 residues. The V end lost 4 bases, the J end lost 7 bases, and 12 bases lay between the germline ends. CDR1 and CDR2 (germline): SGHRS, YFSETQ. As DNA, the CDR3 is TGCGCCAGCAGCCTTGGACGGGAAAATTCACCCCTCCACTTT. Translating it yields CASSLGRENSPLHF.

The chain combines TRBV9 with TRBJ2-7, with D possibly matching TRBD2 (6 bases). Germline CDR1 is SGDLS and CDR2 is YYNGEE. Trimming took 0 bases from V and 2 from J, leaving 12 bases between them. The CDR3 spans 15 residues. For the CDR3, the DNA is TGTGCCAGCAGCGTAGGGGATAGCGGAACCTACGAGCAGTACTTC. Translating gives CASSVGDSGTYEQYF.